This T cell receptor (beta chain) comes out of a study of breast tumors, draining lymph nodes, adjacent tissues. The lymph nodes were axillary draining lymph nodes from breast cancer patients. Germline lookup yields CDR1 SQVTM and CDR2 ANQGSEA. The V gene lost 6 bases and the J gene lost 4 bases, with 11 bases spanning the gap. CDR3 size: 12 residues. This clonotype has ten or more counts. Its antigen remains unknown. TCRdb re-called the multiplex PCR reads through MiXCR, storing one row per CDR3 protein. The sample contains about 230,000 distinct CDR3 sequences, roughly 32% of which appear only once. Study-wide findings and caveats: Tumors had less TCR diversity than lymph nodes, more than nontumor tissue. That most tumor T cells come from lymph nodes remained unproven.

This chain joins TRBV29-1 and TRBJ2-3, with D tentatively TRBD2 (6 bases). The source of this sequence is a female donor with breast cancer. Some clones in this sample may be carry-over from other donors' samples. What was sequenced was axillary lymph node tissue. The CDR3 loop is CSVASDPDTQYF. The DNA for the CDR3 is TGCAGCGTGGCTAGCGATCCAGATACGCAGTATTTT.